The source of this T cell receptor (beta chain) is a study of blood T cell repertoires in COVID-19 (dated by TCRdb to about 2020). As for the study more broadly: Collaborator samples came from the United States, Italy and Spain and covered acute and convalescent phases of COVID-19. The prospective study material was composed of cDNA or gDNA derived from T cells, B-cell-depleted T cells, or PBMCs. Deeply sampled blood TCRbeta repertoires from subjects exposed to, actively infected with, or recovered from COVID-19 were included in the dataset. The repertoires were released in a freely available public database intended as a resource for research on the immune response to SARS-CoV-2. Samples came from the ongoing ImmuneRACE study (first 160 participants) plus 1,254 subjects from 6 global collaborators. Nearly every sample came with metadata listing a de-identified subject ID, COVID-19 status, age in years and sex. HLA class I and class II types, where available, came from metadata supplied by the sample provider rather than from assay-based typing.

Participants in the prospective study were aged roughly 18 to 100 years, lived in over 20 United States geographic areas, and enrolled through a virtual design. Cohort assignment in the prospective study relied on participant-reported clinical history from a screening survey and a study questionnaire. For ImmuneRACE Cohort 3, a participant was defined as recovered based on two consecutive negative NP/OP PCR tests, clearance by a healthcare professional, or resolution of symptoms. In the prospective study, mobile phlebotomists collected whole blood, serum and a nasopharyngeal or oropharyngeal swab from each participant. Participants in the prospective study had the option to provide additional blood draws and questionnaires over a roughly 2-month period. Blood samples from the prospective study were shipped frozen or at room temperature prior to DNA extraction. The CDR3, from cysteine to phenylalanine, totals 13 residues. Solely the CDR3 DNA is kept, with 39 bases framed from the first base. From V the trimming removes 6 bases and from J it removes 10 bases, while the gene matches leave 6 bases of the junction unaccounted for.

Results and caveats for the whole study, not just this receptor: How much clinical and demographic metadata was included differed by source and by participant, and the metadata was provided uncurated.

As regards this clone: Its cognate antigen has yet to be identified. No base quality values were provided; no much bigger clone lies one nucleotide off.

The immunoSEQ Assay, a bias-controlled multiplex PCR, was used to amplify TCRbeta CDR3 regions from genomic DNA. Processing in the source paper ran as follows. Within the assay, amplification of reference gene primers was used to estimate how many nucleated cells each sample contained. Sequence reads were collapsed and filtered to measure the absolute abundance of every unique TCRbeta CDR3 rearrangement. For each sample, productive Simpson clonality was calculated by taking the square root of Simpson's diversity index across productive rearrangements. TCRdb mirrors the immuneACCESS table, restricted to in-frame sequences. Some clones are absent from its copies; in checked studies, under half trace to an unresolved V gene, and the reason for the others is unknown. That table is the source of V, J and clone size, and D and trimming were worked out from the DNA. In all, the sample holds 150,000 to 200,000 clones, and around 84% of those were seen once. Around 5.9% of the sample comes from the top ten.

This TCR derives from a man between 35 and 55 years old who had recovered from COVID-19. Rearrangement joined TRBV12-3 or TRBV12-4 to TRBJ1-6; a stretch of 7 junction bases matches TRBD1. The sequenced material came from PBMCs or T cells enriched from blood (not recorded which). The nucleotide sequence is given as TGTGCCAGCAGCCTAGGGGGCGCCTCACCCCTCCACTTT. It translates as CASSLGGASPLHF.